Each of the 20 T cell receptor beta chains below was sequenced from the same sample in a study of CXCR3-negative and CXCR3-positive naive CD8 T cells. The method, 5' RACE with UMI labels, was used to prepare the TRB cDNA libraries. TCRdb reprocessed the 5' RACE reads and keeps a single row for each CDR3 protein, giving no DNA. The repertoire table contains over 35,000 distinct CDR3 sequences. The sequencing input was naive CXCR3- CD8+ T cells from blood. The subset was: CD45RO-CCR7+CD27+CD95- naive CD8+ T cells lacking CXCR3 (TNR3-). The receptor source for this set is a human donor in good health. Some clones in this sample may be carry-over from other donors' samples.

The chain combines TRBV29-1 with TRBJ1-1. The CDR3 length is 13 residues. Germline CDR1 SQVTM, CDR2 ANQGSEA. CDR3 sequence: CSVPRVMNTEAFF.

The V and J genes are TRBV4-1 and TRBJ2-1; lacking DNA, the TRBD2 call made by TCRdb goes unchecked. This CDR3 is built from 18 residues. The germline gives CDR1 MGHRA, CDR2 YSYEKL. This CDR3 is CASSQWILAGGSYNEQFF.

The rearrangement links TRBV20-1 to TRBJ2-1; TCRdb designates TRBD1, a call that cannot be tested without DNA. Germline CDR1 DFQATT, CDR2 SNEGSKA (reference sequence). The length of the CDR3 is 15 residues. The CDR3 here is CSSYFPGQGGYEQFF.

The chain uses TRBV29-1 and TRBJ2-4; TCRdb's D call, TRBD2, is unchecked because there is no DNA. This CDR3 has 13 residues. Germline V gives CDR1 SQVTM, CDR2 ANQGSEA. CDR3 sequence: CSVEGELKNIQYF.

J is TRBJ2-5 and V is TRBV28. Germline lookup yields CDR1 MDHEN and CDR2 SYDVKM. This CDR3 has 13 amino acids. The CDR3 reads CASRPWDQETQYF.

V gene TRBV28 combines with J gene TRBJ2-7; absent DNA, TCRdb's TRBD2 call cannot be checked. This CDR3 is built from 13 residues. Germline V lookup: CDR1 MDHEN, CDR2 SYDVKM. The CDR3 loop is CASSYLGGGEQYF.

The chain employs TRBV4-3 and TRBJ2-7; TCRdb returns TRBD1, unconfirmable since there is no DNA. The CDR3 is 13 residues long. Germline CDR1 LGHNA, CDR2 YSLEER. The CDR3 reads CASSPGPMYEQYF.

V usage is TRBV16 and J usage is TRBJ2-7; TCRdb gives TRBD1 as the D gene, but with no DNA this cannot be confirmed. Looked up from germline, CDR1 is KGHSY and CDR2 is FQNENV. The CDR3 length is 14 residues. CDR3 sequence reads: CASSPGQGDYEQYF.

The chain joins TRBV29-1 to TRBJ2-2. The CDR3 consists of 13 residues. Per the germline V gene, CDR1 is SQVTM and CDR2 is ANQGSEA. The CDR3 is CSVQQANTGELFF.

The J gene is TRBJ2-5, the V gene TRBV7-3; absent DNA, TCRdb's TRBD1 call cannot be checked. There are 13 residues in the CDR3. Germline-derived CDR1 and CDR2 are SGHTA and FQGTGA. The CDR3 sequence: CASSSGSGETQYF. Variable domain in full (rest from reference TRBV7-3 and TRBJ2-5): GAGVSQTPSNKVTEKGKYVELRCDPISGHTALYWYRQSLGQGPEFLIYFQGTGAADDSGLPNDRFFAVRPEGSVSTLKIQRTERGDSAVYLCASSSGSGETQYFGPGTRLLVL.

The V and J genes are TRBV20-1 and TRBJ2-7. Germline V lookup: CDR1 DFQATT, CDR2 SNEGSKA (reference sequence). The CDR3 runs to 13 residues. The CDR3 sequence is CSARMGNGYEQYF.

The chain recombines TRBV12-3 or TRBV12-4 with TRBJ1-6; lacking DNA, the TRBD1 call made by TCRdb goes unchecked. There are 16 residues in the CDR3. The CDR3 spells CASSPRPGSYNSPLHF.

J is TRBJ1-2 and V is TRBV10-3; TCRdb designates TRBD1, a call that cannot be tested without DNA. The germline CDR1 and CDR2 sequences are ENHRY and SYGVKD. This CDR3 has 12 amino acids. CDR3 sequence: CAIRTGRNGYTF.

The J gene is TRBJ1-5, the V gene TRBV27; the TCRdb call, TRBD1, lacks DNA for checking. In germline, CDR1 is MNHEY, CDR2 SMNVEV (reference sequence). The CDR3 sequence is 14 residues long. Here the CDR3 reads CASSSGGANQPQHF.

This chain joins TRBV7-9 and TRBJ2-1; as DNA is missing, the TRBD2 call by TCRdb cannot be tested. CDR1 and CDR2 from the germline V gene are SEHNR and FQNEAQ (reference sequence). The CDR3 covers 16 residues. The CDR3 reads CASRDPGSGRVYEQFF.

The chain employs TRBV7-9 and TRBJ2-1; TCRdb selects TRBD1, and the lack of DNA leaves this call unchecked. Germline V CDR1 and CDR2: SEHNR, FQNEAQ (reference sequence). CDR3 length equals 14 residues. CDR3: CASSSGTGDNEQFF.

The chain uses TRBV12-3 or TRBV12-4 and TRBJ2-1; the D call from TCRdb, TRBD1, cannot be confirmed without DNA. The CDR3 is 15 amino acids. This CDR3 is CASSFLIQGVNEQFF.

The chain combines TRBV7-6 with TRBJ2-7; TCRdb names TRBD1, which stays unverified in the absence of DNA. The CDR3 consists of 11 residues. The V gene's germline CDR1 is SGHVS and CDR2 FNYEAQ. CDR3 residues: CASSPPREQYF.

This rearrangement joins TRBV10-3 to TRBJ2-5; TCRdb selects TRBD1, and the lack of DNA leaves this call unchecked. Germline V gives CDR1 ENHRY, CDR2 SYGVKD. The CDR3 contains 15 residues. CDR3: CAISETLDRGETQYF.

V gene TRBV28 combines with J gene TRBJ2-2; TCRdb selects TRBD1, and the lack of DNA leaves this call unchecked. Germline V gene data show CDR1 as MDHEN and CDR2 as SYDVKM. This CDR3 region has 16 residues. The CDR3 reads CASTPQGRADTGELFF.